A selection of T cell receptor beta chains follows, all from one sample in a study of identifying expanded T cells in peripheral blood. Using immunoSEQ multiplex PCR, the repertoire was profiled, and TCRdb retains in-frame clones only, with some absent. Of approximately 86,000 clones in the sample, roughly 81% are singletons; the top ten hold less than 5%. The sample comprised blood. Receptors originate from a person aged 18-70 years in good health. The CDR3 runs from the conserved cysteine through the conserved F or W. D genes are given only for firm matches. A row's size may be missing; if present it is once, few, many or a size class.

v_gene	j_gene	abundance	len	d_gene	CDR3aa
TRBV13	TRBJ2-1	.	14	.	CASTWGTIYNEQFF
TRBV4-1	TRBJ1-5	few	15	.	CASSQEHRAHQPQHF
TRBV7-9	TRBJ2-5	.	13	.	CASSSHSQETQYF
TRBV7-9	TRBJ2-1	.	17	TRBD2	CASSPGLAGGPNNEQFF
TRBV28	TRBJ2-7	once	16	.	CASSPPQGTSSYEQYF
TRBV9	TRBJ2-5	.	13	.	CASSTGAEETQYF
TRBV7-8	TRBJ1-2	.	14	.	CASSLAGSSSGYTF
TRBV5-4	TRBJ2-5	.	15	.	CASSSKEAGLGTQYF
TRBV7-6	TRBJ2-7	.	14	.	CASSSLGVGYEQYF
TRBV20-1	TRBJ2-7	once	11	.	CSAAQGYEQYF
TRBV19	TRBJ1-6	few	14	TRBD1	CASSIETGTSPLHF
TRBV7-8	TRBJ1-6	.	16	.	CASSSNSHISNSPLHF
TRBV6-5	TRBJ2-7	.	16	.	CASSYSRKDPTYEQYF
TRBV7-9	TRBJ1-2	.	13	.	CASRLDRTHGYTF
TRBV7-9	TRBJ2-1	.	15	.	CASSSTPSSYNEQFF
TRBV6-4	TRBJ1-2	once	13	.	CASSESKGTGYTF
TRBV11-3	TRBJ2-2	.	17	TRBD2	CASSRWGSGGATGELFF
TRBV11-2	TRBJ1-2	.	15	.	CASSSSGLKGYGYTF
TRBV11-2	TRBJ1-2	.	14	.	CASSLGGRGYGYTF
TRBV6-5	TRBJ2-1	.	15	.	CASRPTTRIPNEQFF
TRBV10-2	TRBJ2-5	.	13	.	CASGPGGQETQYF
TRBV20-1	TRBJ2-3	.	9	TRBD2	CSVESGAHF
TRBV18	TRBJ2-7	.	13	.	CASSPDRAYEQYF
TRBV30	TRBJ2-4	.	17	TRBD1	CAWSQGTGLGGWNIQYF
TRBV19	TRBJ1-1	.	18	.	CASSMMGSGLRANTEAFF
TRBV27	TRBJ1-1	once	14	.	CASSLFAVNTEAFF
TRBV7-9	TRBJ2-7	once	11	.	CASSFSYEQYF
TRBV4-3	TRBJ2-5	.	20	.	CASSQDLGAGPESLGETQYF
TRBV7-3	TRBJ1-2	.	16	.	CASSLTGPPRNYGYTF
TRBV18	TRBJ2-1	.	15	.	CASSPAQVKAHEQFF
TRBV19	TRBJ1-3	.	17	.	CASSIGAASSSGNTIYF
TRBV6-6	TRBJ1-1	.	12	.	CASSRYGTEAFF
TRBV11-3	TRBJ2-1	.	16	TRBD2	CASSLDGSGGAREQFF
TRBV27	TRBJ1-2	.	13	.	CASSLKGPWGYTF
TRBV7-2	TRBJ1-2	.	14	.	CASSPYQERYGYTF
TRBV14	TRBJ1-1	.	13	.	CASSRGVRTEAFF